This TCR beta chain was retrieved from a study of cytomegalovirus exposure and HLA in healthy donors. Study-wide context: The 110 million or so unique TCR beta sequences, from about 179 million T cells, were found by an earlier analysis. Whole-study findings and limits: Sequencing depth roughly uniform across donors was assumed in presence/absence analyses. The study had only CMV serostatus as immune exposure information. The authors listed some 160 TCR beta chains as cytomegalovirus-associated.

PCR involved 60 Vbeta and 13 Jbeta primers. The repertoire was sequenced with immunoSEQ multiplex PCR; TCRdb's copy has only in-frame clones and lacks some. The profile covers about 200,000 clones, with around 80% appearing a single time and about 1.8% taken by the ten largest. CDR1 and CDR2 from the germline V gene are MDHEN and SYDVKM. The CDR3 sequence is 16 residues long. Trimming took 2 bases from V and 3 from J; bases not matched to a gene: 5. With regard to this clone: Its target is unknown.

This chain links TRBV28 with TRBJ2-5, with 11 bases that match TRBD1. The sequence derives from a woman aged 18-29 years in good health and CMV-seronegative. The sample consisted of PBMCs. CDR3 bases: TGTGCCAGCAGTTTACGAGGGACAGGGGGGAAAGAGACCCAGTACTTC. Protein sequence: CASSLRGTGGKETQYF.